This section outlines one TCR beta chain sequence together with its context. This sample stems from a study of blood T cell repertoires in COVID-19. About the study: Sites in the United States, Italy and Spain provided acute and convalescent COVID-19 samples. T cells, B-cell-depleted T cells, or PBMCs provided the cDNA or gDNA that served as material.

Authors' methods: Amplification with reference gene primers provided the estimates of nucleated cell counts. Sequencing was performed with immunoSEQ multiplex PCR; in TCRdb, only in-frame clones are kept and a portion is missing. That table gives V, J and clone size, and the DNA gave D and trimming. Here the sample spans tens of thousands of clones, 80% to 90% being singletons. This CDR3 has 15 amino acids. Germline loops: CDR1 SGDLS, CDR2 YYNGEE. The V gene lost 3 bases and the J gene lost 5 bases, with 15 bases spanning the gap. This receptor was identified in a man in his forties with acute or convalescent COVID-19. The chain combines TRBV9 with TRBJ1-5, with D possibly being TRBD1 (6 bases). The sequencing input was peripheral blood. The CDR3, as DNA: TGTGCCAGCAGCGGCTCCCCCGGGACACATCAGCCCCAGCATTTT. It codes for CASSGSPGTHQPQHF.